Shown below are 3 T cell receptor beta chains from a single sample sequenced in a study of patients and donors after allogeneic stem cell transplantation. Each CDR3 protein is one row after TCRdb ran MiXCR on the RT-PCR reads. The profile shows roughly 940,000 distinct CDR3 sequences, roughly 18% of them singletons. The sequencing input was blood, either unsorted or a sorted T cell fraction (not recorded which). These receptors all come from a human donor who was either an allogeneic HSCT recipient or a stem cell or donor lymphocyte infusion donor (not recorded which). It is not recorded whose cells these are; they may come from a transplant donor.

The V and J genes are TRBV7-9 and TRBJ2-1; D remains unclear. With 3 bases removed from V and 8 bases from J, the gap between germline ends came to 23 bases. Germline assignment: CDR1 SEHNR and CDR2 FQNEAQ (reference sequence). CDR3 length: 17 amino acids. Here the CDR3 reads CASSFLGSNLYNDEQFF. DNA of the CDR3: TGTGCCAGCAGCTTTCTAGGTTCCAACCTTTACAACGATGAGCAGTTCTTC.

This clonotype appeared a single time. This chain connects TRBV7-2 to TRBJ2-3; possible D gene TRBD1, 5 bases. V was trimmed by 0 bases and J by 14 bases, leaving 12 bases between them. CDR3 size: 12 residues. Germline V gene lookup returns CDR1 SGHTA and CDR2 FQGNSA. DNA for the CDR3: TGTGCCAGCAGCTTAGCTACAGGCCAGGGGTATTTT. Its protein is CASSLATGQGYF.

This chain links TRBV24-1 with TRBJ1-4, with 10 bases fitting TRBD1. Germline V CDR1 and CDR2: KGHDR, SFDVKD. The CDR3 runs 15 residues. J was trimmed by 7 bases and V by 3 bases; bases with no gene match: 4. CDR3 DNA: TGTGCCACCAGTGATCCCGGGACAGGGGTTGAAAAACTGTTTTTT. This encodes CATSDPGTGVEKLFF.